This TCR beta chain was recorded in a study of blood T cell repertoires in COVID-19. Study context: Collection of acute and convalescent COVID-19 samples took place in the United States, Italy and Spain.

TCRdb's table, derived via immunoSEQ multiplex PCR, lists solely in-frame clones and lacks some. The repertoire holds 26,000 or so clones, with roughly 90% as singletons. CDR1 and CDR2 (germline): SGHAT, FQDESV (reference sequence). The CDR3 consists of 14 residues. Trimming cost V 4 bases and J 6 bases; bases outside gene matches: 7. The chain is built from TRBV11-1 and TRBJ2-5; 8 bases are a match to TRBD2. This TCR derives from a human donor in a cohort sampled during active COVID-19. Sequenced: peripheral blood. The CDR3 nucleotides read TGTGCCAGCAGCTCAGGACTAGCCCTCCAGACCCAGTACTTC. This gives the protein CASSSGLALQTQYF.